The table lists the clone carrying this T cell receptor beta chain with many counts. The source of the sample is a study of T cells in Graves' hyperthyroidism and ophthalmopathy. The investigators amplified TCR beta CDR3 regions from RNA transcripts. Primed by the HTBI set, a first-round RT-PCR was run on the TCR CDR3. TCRdb re-derived calls from the multiplex PCR reads in MiXCR, one entry per CDR3 protein. The sample yields about 700,000 distinct CDR3 sequences, 13% to 15% seen once. CDR3 size: 14 residues. Trimming pared 5 bases from V and 0 bases from J, leaving 13 bases between. CDR1 is SQVTM, CDR2 ANQGSEA, per germline.

The receptor comes from a young woman with Graves' hyperthyroidism. The specimen sequenced was blood. The chain joins TRBV29-1 to TRBJ1-1; tentatively, D is TRBD1 (6 bases). The CDR3 DNA is TGCAGCGTTCCGGCAGGGGTCATGAACACTGAAGCTTTCTTT. This encodes CSVPAGVMNTEAFF.